This note documents a single T cell receptor (beta chain) sequence. V gave up 0 bases and J gave up 0 bases; unmatched junction bases: 7. CDR1 WNHNN and CDR2 SYGVQD come from the germline V gene (reference sequence). This CDR3 is built from 17 residues. This sample stems from a study of CDR3 diversity in severe acne. In TCRdb, the PCR reads were re-called with MiXCR into one record per CDR3 protein. Of some 90,000 distinct CDR3 sequences detected, 45% to 50% appear once; the ten largest clones hold around 9.1%. Sequences were obtained from blood. This receptor was taken from a male donor in good health, serving as a control. The V and J genes are TRBV10-1 and TRBJ2-7; TRBD1 agrees at 8 bases. The chain's CDR3 is CASSESRVGQGSYEQYF. Here the CDR3 DNA reads TGCGCCAGCAGTGAGTCCCGGGTTGGACAGGGCTCCTACGAGCAGTACTTC.